This TCR beta chain was profiled in a study of read filtering for tumor transcriptome and immune sequencing. Broader study findings: IR-seq and RNA-seq agreed better without single-read clonotypes.

Molecular barcoded adaptors covering alpha/delta and beta/gamma chains were used on around 370 ng RNA. A single record per CDR3 protein comes from TCRdb applying MiXCR to the reads. The sample holds 15,000 to 20,000 distinct CDR3 sequences, approximately 20% seen once. This clonotype was counted a few times. No antigen is known for it. V dropped 2 bases and J dropped 4; count of bases not matched to a gene: 8. The germline V gene has CDR1 MDHEN and CDR2 SYDVKM. CDR3 size: 16 residues. The receptor's source is a donor aged 40 or over with multiple myeloma. Sequencing was carried out using a population of CD138-negative cells sorted from bone marrow. The genes are TRBV28 and TRBJ1-2, with TRBD1 matching 9 bases. The CDR3 loop is CASSLLAGQGGYGYTF. The CDR3 nucleotides are TGTGCCAGCAGTTTACTTGCGGGACAGGGCGGCTATGGCTACACCTTC.